One sample yielded the 5 T cell receptor beta chains listed below, sequenced in a study of blood T cell repertoires in COVID-19. The data were produced by immunoSEQ multiplex PCR, yet TCRdb's version contains in-frame clones alone and is incomplete. The table includes more than 200,000 clones, approximately 80% detected once. The sample taken for sequencing was peripheral blood. Source of these receptors: a woman in her 40s with active or convalescent COVID-19.

The chain joins TRBV28 to TRBJ1-6; TRBD1 agrees at 8 bases. The V segment lost 10 bases and the J segment 10 bases; nucleotides outside the gene matches: 6. Germline V CDR1 and CDR2: MDHEN, SYDVKM. The CDR3 runs 12 residues. The CDR3 here is CATGQGGSPLHF. The DNA of the CDR3 is TGTGCCACAGGACAGGGAGGCTCACCCCTCCACTTT. Using reference TRBV28 and TRBJ1-6 for the parts outside the CDR3, the full variable domain is DVKVTQSSRYLVKRTGEKVFLECVQDMDHENMFWYRQDPGLGLRLIYFSYDVKMKEKGDIPEGYSVSREKKERFSLILESASTNQTSMYLCATGQGGSPLHFGNGTRLTVT.

V is TRBV9 and J is TRBJ2-3; 16 bases align to TRBD2. This CDR3 comprises 19 residues. V shed 0 bases, J shed 3 bases, and the junction held 7 bases outside the gene matches. Germline CDR1 and CDR2: SGDLS and YYNGEE. The CDR3 region has the DNA TGTGCCAGCAGCGTAGAGGGGACTAGCGGGGGGGCCCTGACAGATACGCAGTATTTT. Its translation: CASSVEGTSGGALTDTQYF.

The CDR3 reads CASSMAGFNQPQHF. In DNA form, the CDR3 reads TGTGCCAGTAGTATGGCCGGGTTCAATCAGCCCCAGCATTTT. V gene TRBV19 combines with J gene TRBJ1-5; D uncertain. The germline CDR1 and CDR2 sequences are LNHDA and SQIVND (reference sequence). Trimming stripped 3 bases from V and 3 bases from J, with 9 bases between. There are 14 residues in the CDR3.

This chain uses TRBV27 with TRBJ1-1, with TRBD1 matching over 7 bases. The CDR3 covers 14 residues. Germline V gene data show CDR1 as MNHEY and CDR2 as SMNVEV (reference sequence). V dropped 5 bases and J dropped 3; count of bases not matched to a gene: 6. CDR3 amino acids: CASSPGTADTEAFF. The CDR3 bases are TGTGCCAGCAGTCCCGGGACAGCTGACACTGAAGCTTTCTTT.

The chain recombines TRBV6-2 or TRBV6-3 with TRBJ1-5; no reliable D call. V gave up 6 bases and J gave up 3 bases, with 9 bases separating them. Germline CDR1 is MNHEY and CDR2 is SVGEGT. The CDR3 length is 13 residues. The CDR3 spells CASSSLSNQPQHF. The DNA for the CDR3 is TGTGCCAGCAGCTCCCTGTCCAATCAGCCCCAGCATTTT.